Sequencing of this T cell receptor beta chain was carried out in a study of human T cells and chemical hapten exposure. From the RACE reads, TCRdb called clonotypes with MiXCR, one entry per CDR3 protein. This table has a few hundred thousand distinct CDR3 sequences, 4% to 5.5% appearing once. This clonotype was seen many times. Time point given: patch test 1, 2 weeks after DPC sensitization. As to treatment: therapeutic diphenylcyclopropenone sensitization with weekly scalp DPC. Trimming shortened V by 1 base and J by 10 bases, and 17 bases separated the two germline ends. CDR3 size: 14 residues. Germline CDR1 SGHRS, CDR2 YFSETQ.

The chain combines TRBV5-1 with TRBJ1-1; D not certain. The source of this sequence is a woman between 50 and 59 years old with alopecia areata. Some clones in this sample may be carry-over from other donors' samples. The sequenced sample was whole blood, obtained in connection with sensitization to the hapten diphenylcyclopropenone (DPC). The CDR3 region is CASSLWANSKPAFF. The CDR3 DNA reads TGCGCCAGCAGCTTGTGGGCCAACTCGAAGCCAGCTTTCTTT.